These 13 T cell receptor beta chains came from one sample sequenced in a study of T-cell reconstitution after alpha-beta-depleted transplantation in children. Unique molecular identifiers featured in how the TCRbeta library was prepared. One entry per CDR3 protein, called by TCRdb with MiXCR from the PCR reads. The sample has some 220,000 distinct CDR3 sequences; about a tenth are singletons. The sequencing here drew on PBMCs, taken before TCRalphabeta/CD19-depleted stem cell transplant. The source of these receptors is a child less than two years old with acute myeloid leukemia, due to receive a stem cell transplant.

A remark on this clonotype: This clone may be a read error of a much larger clone one base away. Because the CDR3 is missing its conserved closing phenylalanine or tryptophan, this is likely a read error. The rearrangement uses TRBV7-2 and TRBJ2-7; D gene unclear. CDR3 length equals 12 residues. CDR1 and CDR2 from the germline V gene are SGHTA and FQGNSA. Trimming shortened V by 5 bases and J by 3 bases, and 8 bases separated the two germline ends. The CDR3 is CASSLSLYEQYL. DNA for the CDR3: TGTGCCAGCAGCCTCTCGCTCTACGAGCAGTACTTG.

This clonotype was counted at least ten times. The V and J genes are TRBV20-1 and TRBJ1-5, with 7 bases aligning to TRBD1. The germline gives CDR1 DFQATT, CDR2 SNEGSKA (reference sequence). V lost 3 bases, J lost 4 bases, and 6 bases stayed unmatched. The CDR3 consists of 14 residues. This CDR3 reads CSASPRGENQPQHF. The CDR3 DNA reads TGCAGTGCTAGTCCCAGGGGGGAAAATCAGCCCCAGCATTTT.

This clonotype has a count of ten or more. The chain employs TRBV20-1 and TRBJ2-3; D may match TRBD1 or TRBD2 (6 bases each). The CDR3 spans 14 residues. Trimming took 5 bases from V and 1 from J, leaving 13 bases between them. The germline gives CDR1 DFQATT, CDR2 SNEGSKA (reference sequence). The CDR3 reads CSAPPGGRTDTQYF. The CDR3 nucleotides are TGCAGTGCTCCACCTGGGGGGCGCACAGATACGCAGTATTTT.

This clonotype showed up many times. The chain uses TRBV7-9 and TRBJ2-7; the match to TRBD2 covers 13 bases. CDR3 size: 14 residues. V shed 8 bases and J 5 bases; nucleotides not matched to a gene: 6. Germline V gives CDR1 SEHNR, CDR2 FQNEAQ (reference sequence). Here the CDR3 DNA reads TGTGCCAGCCGACTAGCGGGAGGCAAAAACGAGCAGTACTTC. It is translated as CASRLAGGKNEQYF.

This clonotype was seen at least ten times. The J gene is TRBJ1-4, the V gene TRBV18, with 7 nucleotides matching TRBD1. J gave up 4 bases and V 0 bases, and 5 bases lay outside the gene matches. Germline V gives CDR1 KGHSH, CDR2 LQKENI. This CDR3 spans 16 amino acids. CDR3 sequence reads: CASSPPNRGHNEKLFF. CDR3 nucleotides: TGTGCCAGCTCACCACCGAACAGGGGACATAATGAAAAACTGTTTTTT.

The genes are TRBV7-2 and TRBJ1-2; D remains ambiguous. This CDR3 has 13 residues. Germline V gene lookup returns CDR1 SGHTA and CDR2 FQGNSA. Between the trimmed V and J ends, which lost 3 bases and 8 bases, there was a span of 13 bases. The CDR3 region is CASSFRDRRGYTF. The CDR3 DNA is TGTGCCAGCAGCTTCAGAGATCGGAGGGGCTACACCTTC.

At least ten counts were recorded for this clonotype. The chain has TRBV25-1 and TRBJ2-3; D is undetermined. The CDR3 sequence is 13 residues long. V gave up 2 bases and J gave up 7 bases, with 10 bases separating them. Germline CDR1 and CDR2: MGHDK and SYGVNS. Here the CDR3 DNA reads TGTGCCAGCAGTGAAGCTGCCTTGAATACGCAGTATTTT. It is translated as CASSEAALNTQYF.

This clonotype was recorded at least ten times. This rearrangement joins TRBV4-2 to TRBJ2-3; no firm D call. The V end was cut by 5 bases, the J end by 2 bases, with 14 bases between. Per the germline V gene, CDR1 is LGHNA and CDR2 is YNFKEQ. CDR3 length: 15 residues. The CDR3 DNA follows: TGTGCCAGCAGCAGTTCTCTAGAGTCCACAGATACGCAGTATTTT. Its protein is CASSSSLESTDTQYF.

This clonotype has a count of ten or more. The rearrangement links TRBV12-3 or TRBV12-4 to TRBJ1-2, with D unclear. V lost 4 bases and J 3 bases, leaving 15 bases between the germline ends. This CDR3 region has 15 residues. The CDR3 region is CASSSHPQVDYGYTF. CDR3 sequence (DNA): TGTGCCAGCAGTTCTCACCCTCAAGTCGACTATGGCTACACCTTC.

A remark on this clonotype: A clone one base away is much larger, so this may be a read error. Given the absence of the conserved phenylalanine or tryptophan at the CDR3 end, a read error is likely. The rearrangement links TRBV20-1 to TRBJ2-3, with 9 bases that match TRBD2. The V and J ends lost 1 base and 6 bases, in that order; junction bases with no gene match: 14. The CDR3 extends over 17 amino acids. Per germline, CDR1 DFQATT and CDR2 SNEGSKA (reference sequence). CDR3 region: CSARALDPAGGGDTQYS. CDR3 in DNA: TGCAGTGCTAGAGCTCTGGACCCCGCGGGAGGGGGGGATACGCAGTATTCT.

The V call is TRBV11-2, the J call TRBJ2-2, with 9 bases matching TRBD1. Germline CDR1 reads SGHAT; CDR2 reads FQNNGV. The CDR3 spans 16 residues. Germline trimming cut 5 bases from V and 5 bases from J; bases unmatched to any gene: 9. CDR3 nucleotide sequence: TGTGCCAGCAGCCCGACGGGACAGGGTCGAACCGGGGAGCTGTTTTTT. It encodes CASSPTGQGRTGELFF. The full variable domain, its missing parts supplied by reference TRBV11-2 and TRBJ2-2, is EAGVAQSPRYKIIEKRQSVAFWCNPISGHATLYWYQQILGQGPKLLIQFQNNGVVDDSQLPKDRFSAERLKGVDSTLKIQPAKLEDSAVYLCASSPTGQGRTGELFFGEGSRLTVL.

V is TRBV10-1 and J is TRBJ2-1; 8 bases fit TRBD2. The CDR3 has 16 amino acids. The junction had 10 bases not matched to a gene; V was cut back by 0 bases and J by 9 bases. Germline loops: CDR1 WNHNN, CDR2 SYGVQD (reference sequence). CDR3: CASSESSQRGQTEQFF. CDR3 DNA sequence: TGCGCCAGCAGTGAGTCGAGTCAGCGGGGGCAGACTGAGCAGTTCTTC.

This clonotype was seen many times. V gene TRBV12-3 or TRBV12-4 combines with J gene TRBJ2-7; possibly TRBD1 for D (6 bases). The CDR3 has 13 amino acids. Trimming cost V 7 bases and J 3 bases, with 13 bases left between them. Written as DNA, the CDR3 is TGTGCCAGCAACATCGGACAGAGCTACGAGCAGTACTTC. Protein: CASNIGQSYEQYF.